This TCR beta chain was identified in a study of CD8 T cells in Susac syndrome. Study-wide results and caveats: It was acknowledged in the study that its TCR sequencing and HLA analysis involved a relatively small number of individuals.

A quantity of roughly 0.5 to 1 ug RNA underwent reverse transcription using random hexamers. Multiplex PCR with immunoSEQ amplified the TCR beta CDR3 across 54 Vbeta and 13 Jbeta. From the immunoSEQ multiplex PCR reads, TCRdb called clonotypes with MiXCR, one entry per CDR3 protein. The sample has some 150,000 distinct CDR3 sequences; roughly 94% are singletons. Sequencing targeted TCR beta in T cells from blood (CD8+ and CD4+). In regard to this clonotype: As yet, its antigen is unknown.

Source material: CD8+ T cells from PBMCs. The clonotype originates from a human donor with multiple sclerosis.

The CDR3 DNA reads TGTGCCAGCAGCTGGGACAGGATAGAGAACACTGAAGCTTTCTTT. It yields the protein CASSWDRIENTEAFF. The chain has TRBV6-5 and TRBJ1-1; 8 bases are a match to TRBD1. V lost 6 bases to trimming and J lost 1 base; unmatched junction nucleotides: 7. Germline CDR1 MNHEY, CDR2 SVGAGI. The CDR3 runs 15 residues.